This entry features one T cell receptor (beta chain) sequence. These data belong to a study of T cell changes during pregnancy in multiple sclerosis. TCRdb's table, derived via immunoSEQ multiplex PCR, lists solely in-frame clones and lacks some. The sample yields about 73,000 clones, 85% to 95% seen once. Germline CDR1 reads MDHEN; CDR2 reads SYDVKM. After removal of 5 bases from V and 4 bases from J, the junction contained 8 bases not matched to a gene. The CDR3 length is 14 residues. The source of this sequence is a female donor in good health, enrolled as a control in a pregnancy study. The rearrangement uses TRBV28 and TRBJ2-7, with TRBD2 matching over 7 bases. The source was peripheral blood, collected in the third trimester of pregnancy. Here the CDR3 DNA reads TGTGCCAGCAGTCCGGGGCTAGCGGTGTACGAGCAGTACTTC. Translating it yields CASSPGLAVYEQYF. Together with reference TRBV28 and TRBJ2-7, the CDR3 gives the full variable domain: DVKVTQSSRYLVKRTGEKVFLECVQDMDHENMFWYRQDPGLGLRLIYFSYDVKMKEKGDIPEGYSVSREKKERFSLILESASTNQTSMYLCASSPGLAVYEQYFGPGTRLTVT.